Described below is a single TCR beta chain sequence and its context. Its target antigen remains unknown. No much larger clonotype is one base removed from it; base qualities were not supplied. This sample is part of a study of molecular identifiers for immune sequencing clone quantification (dated by TCRdb to between 2018 and 2020). Regarding the research as a whole: For a replicate experiment, RNA from approximately 20,000 or 100,000 naive CD8 T cells was divided into five aliquots, and four of the five aliquots were sequenced. The study was a methods study using CD8 T cells to benchmark molecular-identifier clustering-based TCR repertoire sequencing (MIDCIRS) and TCR RNA copy counting. Points the paper makes about the study in general: The naive libraries included spiked-in Jurkat TCR RNA (about nine copies' worth), and this Jurkat TCR RNA is not part of the donor repertoire. Without barcode sub-clustering, chimeric consensus sequences inflated TCR diversity; chimeras reached as high as 47%. Modeling indicated roughly 3.2 TCR RNA copies recovered per cell, compared with approximately 10 by digital PCR, which implies a capture efficiency of approximately 31%. Spiked-in Jurkat TCR RNA equal to a single cell's worth was reported to be detectable even within 1,100,000 naive CD8 T cells. In CMV-specific effector cells, clones with more than 20 RNA copies accounted for over 97% of molecules, whereas in naive cells such clones accounted for under 1%. Highly expanded clone sizes could be underestimated because identical TCR molecules may share a barcode.

Naive CD8 T cell libraries were made from roughly 18,000 to 920,000 sorted cells using 10%, 30% or 50% of purified RNA. On a BD FACSAria II, naive CD8 T cells were FACS-sorted as CD8+CD4-CCR7+CD45RA+ and collected into RLT Plus buffer. Approximately eleven TCR copies' worth of Jurkat RNA were spiked into about 20,000-1,100,000 naive CD8 T cell samples to test detection sensitivity. CD8 T cells were enriched with RosetteSep CD8+ T Cell Enrichment Cocktail and Ficoll-Paque, followed by ACK red cell lysis. Libraries were built with PCR. The instrument was a NextSeq 500. Bulk TCR libraries were prepared as previously described, using TCR primers listed in Table S5. Purification of total RNA was performed with the Qiagen AllPrep DNA/RNA kit. Before analysis, reads from multiple sequencing runs of the same library were pooled. The study's processing was this. Only reads with exact TCR constant sequence were kept, trimmed to 150 nt, and grouped by their 12-nt molecular barcodes. Reads within each barcode group were sub-clustered using a 15% Levenshtein threshold, and quality-weighted consensus sequences were constructed for each RNA molecule. Non-functional sequences were excluded, and lower-count sequences lying one edit away from another sequence were also excluded. On the basis of fitting two negative binomial distributions, barcode sub-clusters with fewer than 20% of the maximum read count were discarded. TCRdb applied fastp at Q25 and MiXCR to the public reads, then kept only in-frame beta chains. Identical CDR3 proteins give one entry, which carries the most common genes and DNA. TCRdb's processing, not the authors', yielded these V and J calls. Recorded for this sample are about 320,000 distinct CDR3 sequences; 24% of them occurred a single time. Of the sample, 0.74% falls within the top ten clones.

Counted from cysteine to phenylalanine, this CDR3 has 15 amino acids. The kept DNA is CDR3 alone, 45 bases in frame from the first base. CDR1 SGDLS and CDR2 YYNGEE were looked up in the germline V gene. V loses 2 bases, J loses 4 bases, and the germline ends lie 14 bases apart. The TCR sequence derives from a human donor in good health. Some libraries in this study had Jurkat cell RNA spiked in. What was sequenced was naive CD8+ T cells from blood, with Jurkat cell RNA spiked in. In light of the paper, this sample's cell subset or site label describes: FACS-sorted CD8+CD4-CCR7+CD45RA+ naive T cells. The chain is assembled from TRBV9 and TRBJ2-3, and possibly TRBD1, on 5 matching bases. The DNA sequence is as follows: TGTGCCAGCAGCGTTAAGAGACAGAGAGCAGATACGCAGTATTTT. This translates into CASSVKRQRADTQYF.